This TCR beta chain derives from a study of response to subunit inactivated influenza vaccine (dated by TCRdb to the late 2010s). In the study overall: To follow how T cells responded to a trivalent subunit inactivated influenza vaccine, the researchers relied on deep quantitative profiling of the T cell receptor repertoire.

Library preparation employed RT-PCR. Sequencer: Illumina HiSeq 2500. TCRdb applied fastp at Q25 and MiXCR to the public reads, then kept only in-frame beta chains. Entries that share a CDR3 protein sequence are merged under the most common genes and DNA. Counted in this sample were over 400,000 distinct CDR3 sequences; approximately 13% of them appeared once. The ten largest make up around 13% of the sample. According to the study, the label for this sample's time point signals: 45 days after influenza vaccine administration. The junction shows trimming of 3 bases on V and 6 bases on J, plus 18 bases between the germline ends. Sequences DFQATT (CDR1) and SNEGSKA (CDR2) are obtained from the germline V gene (reference sequence). Including the terminal cysteine and phenylalanine, the CDR3 comprises 14 residues. CDR3 DNA is the only sequence kept; it has 42 bases, read in frame from the first base. In this sample, this clonotype turned up many times. Its antigen target is currently unknown. One base away there is no much larger clone; base qualities are not given.

General study outcomes and caveats: It was suggested by the authors that each seasonal influenza vaccination may recruit only a limited number of new T cells.

The sequence derives from a man between 50 and 59 years old who received an inactivated influenza vaccine. Donor details come from another sample of the same person, matched by shared clones. The sample here was PBMCs from blood, taken about 6 weeks after vaccination. The rearrangement combines TRBV20-1 with TRBJ2-7; the D gene is perhaps TRBD1 or TRBD2, each of them matching over 5 bases. DNA sequence: TGCAGTGCTAGTTCGGGGACGCATGTCAGCGAGCAGTACTTC. Its coded protein is CSASSGTHVSEQYF.